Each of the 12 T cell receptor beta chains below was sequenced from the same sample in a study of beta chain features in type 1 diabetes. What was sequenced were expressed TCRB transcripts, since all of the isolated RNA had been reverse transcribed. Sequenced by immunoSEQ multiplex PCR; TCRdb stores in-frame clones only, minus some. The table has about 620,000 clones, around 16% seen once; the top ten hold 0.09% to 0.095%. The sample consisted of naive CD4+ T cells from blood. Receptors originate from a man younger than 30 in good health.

Here the CDR3 reads CASSDPQPKYEQYF. The CDR3, as DNA: TGTGCCAGCAGTGATCCCCAGCCGAAGTACGAGCAGTACTTC. The chain links TRBV25-1 to TRBJ2-7; no firm D call. From germline, CDR1 is MGHDK and CDR2 SYGVNS. V lost 3 bases and J lost 4, with 13 bases in between. This CDR3 spans 14 amino acids.

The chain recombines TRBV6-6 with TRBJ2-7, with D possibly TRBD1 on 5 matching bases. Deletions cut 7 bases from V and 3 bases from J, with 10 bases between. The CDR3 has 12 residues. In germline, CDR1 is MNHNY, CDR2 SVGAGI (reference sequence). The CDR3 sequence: CASTAGNYEQYF. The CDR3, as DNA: TGTGCCAGCACGGCAGGGAACTACGAGCAGTACTTC.

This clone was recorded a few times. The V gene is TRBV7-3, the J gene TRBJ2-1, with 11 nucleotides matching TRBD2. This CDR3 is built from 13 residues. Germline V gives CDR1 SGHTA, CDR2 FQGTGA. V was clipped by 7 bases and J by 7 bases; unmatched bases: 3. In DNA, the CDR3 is TGTGCCAGCAAAACTAGCGGGGGTAATGAGCAGTTCTTC. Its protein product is CASKTSGGNEQFF.

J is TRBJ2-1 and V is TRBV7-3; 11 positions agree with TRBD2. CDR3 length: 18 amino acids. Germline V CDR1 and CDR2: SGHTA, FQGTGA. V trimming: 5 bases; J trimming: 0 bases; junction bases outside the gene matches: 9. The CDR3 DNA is TGTGCCAGCAGCCCTTTAGCGGGAGGGCTAAGCTCCTACAATGAGCAGTTCTTC. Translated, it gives CASSPLAGGLSSYNEQFF.

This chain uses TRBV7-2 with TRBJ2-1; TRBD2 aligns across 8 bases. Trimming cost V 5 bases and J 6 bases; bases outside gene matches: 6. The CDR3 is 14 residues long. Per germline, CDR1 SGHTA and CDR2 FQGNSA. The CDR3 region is CASSPGTSRNEQFF. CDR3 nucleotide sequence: TGTGCCAGCAGCCCTGGGACTAGTCGCAATGAGCAGTTCTTC.

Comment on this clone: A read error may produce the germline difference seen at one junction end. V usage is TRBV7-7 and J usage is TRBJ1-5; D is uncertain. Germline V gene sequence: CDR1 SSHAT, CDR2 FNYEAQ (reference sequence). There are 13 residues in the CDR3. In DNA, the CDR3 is TGTGCTAGCAGCTTAGACATAAACCAGCCCCAGCATTTT. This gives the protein CASSLDINQPQHF.

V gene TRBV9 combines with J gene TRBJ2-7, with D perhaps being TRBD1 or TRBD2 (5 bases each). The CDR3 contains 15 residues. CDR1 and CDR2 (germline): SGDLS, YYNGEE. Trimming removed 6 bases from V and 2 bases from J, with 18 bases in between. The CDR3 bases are TGTGCCAGCACGAGTGGGACGGGGCAAACCTACGAGCAGTACTTC. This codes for CASTSGTGQTYEQYF.

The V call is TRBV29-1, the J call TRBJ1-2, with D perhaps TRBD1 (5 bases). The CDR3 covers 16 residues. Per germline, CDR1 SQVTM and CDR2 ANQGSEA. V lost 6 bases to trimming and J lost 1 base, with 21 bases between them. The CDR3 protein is CSVGDVYTLFNYGYTF. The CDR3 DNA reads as TGCAGCGTGGGGGACGTTTACACGCTATTTAACTATGGCTACACCTTC.

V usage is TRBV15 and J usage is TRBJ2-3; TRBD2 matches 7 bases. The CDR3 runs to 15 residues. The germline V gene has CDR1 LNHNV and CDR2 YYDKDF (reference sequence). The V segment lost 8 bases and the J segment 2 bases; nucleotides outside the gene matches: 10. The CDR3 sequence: CATRGLEIITDTQYF. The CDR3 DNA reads TGTGCCACCCGTGGACTAGAAATAATCACAGATACGCAGTATTTT.

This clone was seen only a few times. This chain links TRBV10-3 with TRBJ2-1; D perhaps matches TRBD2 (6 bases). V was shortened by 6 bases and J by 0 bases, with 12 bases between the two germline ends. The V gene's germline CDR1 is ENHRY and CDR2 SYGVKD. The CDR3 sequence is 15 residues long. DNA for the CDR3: TGTGCCATCAGGGGAGGCGGGGACTCCTACAATGAGCAGTTCTTC. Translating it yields CAIRGGGDSYNEQFF.

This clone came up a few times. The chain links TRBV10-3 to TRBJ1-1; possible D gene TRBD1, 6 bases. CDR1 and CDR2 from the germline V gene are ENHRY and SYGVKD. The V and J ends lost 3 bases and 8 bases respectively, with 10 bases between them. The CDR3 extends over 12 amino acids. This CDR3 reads CAISEQGLEAFF. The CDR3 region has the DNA TGTGCCATCAGTGAACAGGGTTTAGAAGCTTTCTTT.

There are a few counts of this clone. The CDR3 sequence: CASSHLTGLNTEAFF. In DNA, the CDR3 is TGTGCCAGCAGCCACCTGACAGGATTGAACACTGAAGCTTTCTTT. The chain links TRBV14 to TRBJ1-1; tentative D call: TRBD1 (6 bases). CDR1 and CDR2 (germline): SGHDN, FVKESK. The CDR3 is 15 amino acids. V was shortened by 3 bases and J by 0 bases, with 11 bases between the two germline ends.